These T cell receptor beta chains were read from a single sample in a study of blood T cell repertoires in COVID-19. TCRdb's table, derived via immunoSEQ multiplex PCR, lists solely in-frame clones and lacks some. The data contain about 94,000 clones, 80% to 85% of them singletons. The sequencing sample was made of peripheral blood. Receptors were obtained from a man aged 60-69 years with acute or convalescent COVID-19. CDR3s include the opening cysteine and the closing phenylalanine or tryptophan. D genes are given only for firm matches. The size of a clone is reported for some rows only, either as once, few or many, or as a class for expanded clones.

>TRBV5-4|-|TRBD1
CASSLDPGQVNYGYTF
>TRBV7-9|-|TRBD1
CASNGDRGRAMDTEAFF
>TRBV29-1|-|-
CSVEGHGENEQFF
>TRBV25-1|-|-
CASSDQGWNSPLHF
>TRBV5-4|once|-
CASSLDKRDYGYTF
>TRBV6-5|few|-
CASSYLDGIGNTIYF
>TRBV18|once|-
CASSHNAEETQYF
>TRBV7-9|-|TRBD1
CASRHTEGADNYGYTF
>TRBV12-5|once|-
CASGLVLGRNSPLHF
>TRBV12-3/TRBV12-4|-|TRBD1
CASRGQGAQPQHF
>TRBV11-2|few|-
CASRPVRGAYTGELFF
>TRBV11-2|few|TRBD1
CASSPQPGTGGYTF
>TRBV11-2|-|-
CASSLKGRAEAFF
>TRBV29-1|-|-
CSAWGGAGRNQPQHF
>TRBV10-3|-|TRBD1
CAISRTGGYQETQYF
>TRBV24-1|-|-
CATSDLNKNYGYTF
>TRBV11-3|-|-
CASSLDREETQYF
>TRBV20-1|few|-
CSASLGLRAFF
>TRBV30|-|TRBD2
CAWMGGIGTGELFF
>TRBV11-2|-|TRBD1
CASSLQGVSGGYTF
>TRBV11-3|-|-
CASSLGRGNSPLHF
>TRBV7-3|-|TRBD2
CASSLNSGGTYNEQFF
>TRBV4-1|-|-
CASSQDTRNTEAFF
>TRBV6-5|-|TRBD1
CASSPRGANEKLFF
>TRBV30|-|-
CAWSVWGDYGYTF
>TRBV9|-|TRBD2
CASSTPLSGGAKTQYF
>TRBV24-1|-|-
CATSPRGAGGELFF
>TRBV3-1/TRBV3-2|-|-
CASRGRAGANEKLFF
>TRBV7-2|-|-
CASSITGYNEQFF
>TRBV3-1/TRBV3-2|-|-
CASSPSGGRNEQFF
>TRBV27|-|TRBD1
CASSSGQVNQPQHF
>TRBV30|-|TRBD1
CAWSVGTVGNQPQHF
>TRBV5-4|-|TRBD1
CASSLDRGDTEAFF
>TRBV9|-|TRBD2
CASSVDPSGVSSYNEQFF
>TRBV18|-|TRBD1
CASSPRQGRGEKLFF
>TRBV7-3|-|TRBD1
CASSLTWDSRDGYTF
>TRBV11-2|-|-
CASSLEDFGQGNTEAFF
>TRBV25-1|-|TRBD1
CASTDTTGGIHGYTF
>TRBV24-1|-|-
CATSDPSSIRWYF
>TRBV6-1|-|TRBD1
CASSEQVQGETQYF
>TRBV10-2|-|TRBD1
CASGRQIDRVDSGANVLTF
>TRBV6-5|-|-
CASSYAGLSLQETQYF
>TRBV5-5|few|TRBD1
CASSLAPGQGGGNTIYF
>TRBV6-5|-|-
CASSRQGGNVEQFF
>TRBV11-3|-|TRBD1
CASSLTGDGNTIYF
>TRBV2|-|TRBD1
CASRRGDRGPNQPQHF
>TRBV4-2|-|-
CASSLSGGFNNSPLHF
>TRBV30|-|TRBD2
CAWSPGGDNEQFF
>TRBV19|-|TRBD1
CASSIQGGEQPQHF
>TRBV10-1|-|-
CASSRAGSTDTQYF